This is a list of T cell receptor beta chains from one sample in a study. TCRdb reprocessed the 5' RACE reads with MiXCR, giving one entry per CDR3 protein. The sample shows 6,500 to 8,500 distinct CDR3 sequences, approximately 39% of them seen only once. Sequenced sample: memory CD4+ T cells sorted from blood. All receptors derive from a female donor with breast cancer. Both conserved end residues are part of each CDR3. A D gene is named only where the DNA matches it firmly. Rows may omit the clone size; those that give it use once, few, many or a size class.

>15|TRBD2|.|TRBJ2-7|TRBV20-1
CSANRLAGGVDEQYF
TGCAGTGCTAATAGACTAGCGGGAGGGGTGGACGAGCAGTACTTC
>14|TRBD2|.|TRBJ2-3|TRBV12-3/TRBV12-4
CASTASGGTDTQYF
TGTGCCAGCACCGCTAGCGGGGGAACAGATACGCAGTATTTT
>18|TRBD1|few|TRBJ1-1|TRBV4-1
CASSQEVYQGEQNTEAFF
TGCGCCAGCAGCCAAGAGGTATACCAGGGGGAACAAAACACTGAAGCTTTCTTT
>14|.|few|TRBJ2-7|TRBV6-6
CASSKNPFPYEQYF
TGTGCCAGCAGTAAAAATCCCTTCCCCTACGAGCAGTACTTC
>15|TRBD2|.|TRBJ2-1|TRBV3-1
CASSQLAGVTNEQFF
TGTGCCAGCAGCCAGTTAGCGGGGGTGACCAATGAGCAGTTCTTC
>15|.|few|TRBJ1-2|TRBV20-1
CSARDPGQRTVGYTF
TGCAGTGCTAGAGATCCCGGACAGCGTACTGTTGGCTACACCTTC
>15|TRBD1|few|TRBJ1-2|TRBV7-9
CASSISPGTGERDTF
TGTGCCAGCAGCATATCTCCCGGGACAGGGGAAAGAGACACCTTC
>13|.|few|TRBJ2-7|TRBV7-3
CASSRDGTYEQYF
TGTGCCAGCAGCCGGGACGGGACCTACGAGCAGTACTTC
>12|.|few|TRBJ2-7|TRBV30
CAWSLGGNEQYF
TGTGCCTGGAGCCTAGGGGGGAACGAGCAGTACTTC
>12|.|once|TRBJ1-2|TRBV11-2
CASSLALGGYTF
TGTGCCAGCAGCTTAGCCCTTGGTGGCTACACCTTC